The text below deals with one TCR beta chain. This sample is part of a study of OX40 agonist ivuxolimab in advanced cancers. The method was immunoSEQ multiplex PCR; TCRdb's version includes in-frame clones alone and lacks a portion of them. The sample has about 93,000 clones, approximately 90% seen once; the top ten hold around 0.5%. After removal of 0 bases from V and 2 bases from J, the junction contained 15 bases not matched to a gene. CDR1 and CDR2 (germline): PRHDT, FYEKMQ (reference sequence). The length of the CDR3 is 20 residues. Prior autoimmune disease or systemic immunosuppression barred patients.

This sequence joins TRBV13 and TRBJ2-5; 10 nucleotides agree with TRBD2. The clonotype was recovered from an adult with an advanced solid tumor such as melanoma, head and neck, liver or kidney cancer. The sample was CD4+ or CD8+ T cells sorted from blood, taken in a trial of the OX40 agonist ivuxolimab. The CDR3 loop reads CASSLGTSGMANLRQETQYF. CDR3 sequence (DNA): TGTGCCAGCAGCTTAGGTACTAGCGGGATGGCAAACCTTCGGCAAGAGACCCAGTACTTC.